A selection of T cell receptor beta chains follows, all from one sample in a study of Ad26.COV2.S vaccination and SARS-CoV-2 variants. Method: immunoSEQ multiplex PCR; TCRdb's copy keeps in-frame clones and lacks some. This table has about 350,000 clones, 75% to 90% appearing once. Sequences were derived from peripheral blood, sampled in a trial of Ad26.COV2.S vaccine versus placebo. Receptors were obtained from a person between 18 and 65 years old who received the Ad26.COV2.S COVID-19 vaccine or a placebo. Both conserved end residues are part of each CDR3. The order of the fields is V gene, clone size, D gene, CDR3 length, J gene, CDR3 protein, CDR3 DNA. The D gene is left open where the match is weak. Size tells how often a clone was seen (once, few, many) or the class of an expanded clone, and some rows leave it out.

TRBV5-1,few,-,13,TRBJ2-4,CASKEAAKNIQYF,TGCGCCAGCAAGGAAGCGGCCAAAAACATTCAGTACTTC
TRBV3-1/TRBV3-2,-,-,13,TRBJ1-1,CASRLTADTEAFF,TGTGCCAGCAGACTAACAGCCGACACTGAAGCTTTCTTT
TRBV28,-,-,17,TRBJ2-1,CASSLVPSGRPYNEQFF,TGTGCCAGCAGTTTGGTCCCCTCGGGGAGACCCTACAATGAGCAGTTCTTC
TRBV19,-,TRBD2,15,TRBJ2-5,CASSVGTSGGETQYF,TGTGCCAGTAGTGTTGGGACTAGCGGAGGAGAGACCCAGTACTTC
TRBV6-2/TRBV6-3,-,TRBD2,15,TRBJ2-1,CASSYASGGYNEQFF,TGTGCCAGCAGTTATGCTAGCGGCGGATACAATGAGCAGTTCTTC
TRBV28,-,-,14,TRBJ1-1,CASRRQARITEAFF,TGTGCCAGCAGGAGACAGGCGAGGATCACTGAAGCTTTCTTT
TRBV7-9,-,-,14,TRBJ2-5,CASSFPTGGETQYF,TGTGCCAGCAGCTTCCCGACAGGTGGGGAGACCCAGTACTTC
TRBV11-2,once,-,13,TRBJ1-1,CASSADRNTEAFF,TGTGCCAGCAGCGCGGACAGGAACACTGAAGCTTTCTTT
TRBV19,few,-,15,TRBJ1-5,CASSIEGRINQPQHF,TGTGCCAGTAGTATAGAAGGCCGTATAAATCAGCCCCAGCATTTT
TRBV4-3,-,-,16,TRBJ2-3,CASSPRKGFRSDTQYF,TGCGCCAGCAGCCCGAGAAAGGGGTTCAGGTCAGATACGCAGTATTTT
TRBV11-2,-,-,14,TRBJ1-2,CASSLRTVRSGYTF,TGTGCCAGCAGCTTAAGGACAGTCCGGTCTGGCTACACCTTC
TRBV6-5,-,-,16,TRBJ1-4,CASSFLGRTTNEKLFF,TGTGCCAGCAGTTTCCTGGGACGGACAACTAATGAAAAACTGTTTTTT
TRBV7-2,-,-,14,TRBJ2-5,CASSRPGREETQYF,TGTGCCAGCAGCCGTCCGGGACGCGAAGAGACCCAGTACTTC
TRBV30,-,-,17,TRBJ1-4,CAWSADRPSGGNEKLFF,TGTGCCTGGAGTGCCGACAGGCCCTCAGGTGGAAATGAAAAACTGTTTTTT
TRBV3-1/TRBV3-2,-,-,12,TRBJ2-3,CASSQLADTQYF,TGTGCCAGCAGCCAACTAGCAGATACGCAGTATTTT
TRBV7-6,-,TRBD2,15,TRBJ2-1,CASSLAGSAYNEQFF,TGTGCCAGCAGCCTAGCGGGATCGGCGTACAATGAGCAGTTCTTC
TRBV18,-,TRBD1,15,TRBJ1-5,CASSPRDRGYQPQHF,TGTGCCAGCTCACCCAGGGACAGGGGTTATCAGCCCCAGCATTTT
TRBV5-4,once,TRBD2,17,TRBJ2-3,CASSFPELAGGPDTQYF,TGTGCCAGCAGCTTCCCCGAACTAGCGGGAGGACCAGATACGCAGTATTTT
TRBV2,-,TRBD1,15,TRBJ2-2,CASSATGVNTGELFF,TGTGCCAGCAGCGCGACAGGGGTGAACACCGGGGAGCTGTTTTTT
TRBV4-2,-,-,18,TRBJ2-3,CASSQDRSTVEDTDTQYF,TGTGCCAGCAGCCAAGATCGTTCCACCGTGGAGGACACAGATACGCAGTATTTT
TRBV9,-,-,14,TRBJ2-1,CASSGGLLNNEQFF,TGTGCCAGCAGCGGAGGCCTACTAAACAATGAGCAGTTCTTC
TRBV27,-,-,15,TRBJ1-5,CASSPRNTENQPQHF,TGTGCCAGCAGTCCCCGGAACACAGAGAATCAGCCCCAGCATTTT
TRBV10-3,few,-,16,TRBJ1-5,CAISEWALTSNQPQHF,TGTGCCATCAGTGAGTGGGCATTGACTAGCAATCAGCCCCAGCATTTT
TRBV5-6,-,TRBD1,15,TRBJ1-4,CASSDLQGPSEKLFF,TGTGCCAGCAGCGATCTACAGGGGCCCTCGGAAAAACTGTTTTTT
TRBV19,-,TRBD2,15,TRBJ2-1,CASSIAGGVKNEQFF,TGTGCCAGTAGTATAGCTGGGGGGGTAAAGAATGAGCAGTTCTTC
TRBV18,-,-,16,TRBJ2-7,CASCSSGALSSYEQYF,TGTGCCAGCTGCTCATCCGGGGCCTTGAGCTCCTACGAGCAGTACTTC
TRBV19,-,TRBD1,15,TRBJ1-4,CASSPWTGGGEKLFF,TGTGCCAGTAGTCCATGGACAGGGGGCGGTGAAAAACTGTTTTTT
TRBV7-9,-,-,16,TRBJ2-7,CASSFQTGLETYEQYF,TGTGCCAGCAGCTTCCAAACAGGACTGGAAACCTACGAGCAGTACTTC
TRBV9,-,TRBD1,14,TRBJ2-3,CASSVTGDTDTQYF,TGTGCCAGCAGCGTCACAGGGGACACAGATACGCAGTATTTT
TRBV29-1,-,-,12,TRBJ2-3,CSVEGAADTQYF,TGCAGCGTTGAAGGGGCGGCAGATACGCAGTATTTT
TRBV2,-,-,15,TRBJ1-3,CASSWTDSSGNTIYF,TGTGCCAGCAGTTGGACAGATAGCTCTGGAAACACCATATATTTT
TRBV9,once,-,14,TRBJ1-5,CASSVGVSNQPQHF,TGTGCCAGCAGCGTAGGGGTGTCCAATCAGCCCCAGCATTTT
TRBV27,-,-,14,TRBJ1-1,CASSLSRGNTEAFF,TGTGCCAGCAGTTTATCGAGGGGGAACACTGAAGCTTTCTTT
TRBV6-5,-,-,14,TRBJ2-7,CASSYSGLGYEQYF,TGTGCCAGCAGTTACTCTGGACTTGGCTATGAGCAGTACTTC